This T cell receptor beta chain was documented in a study of human T cells and chemical hapten exposure. Broader study findings: TCRs above 1 in 1000 frequency did not change with DPC sensitization.

Unique molecular identifiers were affixed to discrete cDNA molecules within the library. Using its own MiXCR run on the reads, TCRdb lists one record per CDR3 protein. The sample lists 95,000 to 150,000 distinct CDR3 sequences; over 7.5% were seen once. Unseparated into fractions, whole blood served as the source from which total RNA was extracted. On this clonotype itself: The target antigen is unknown.

Germline lookup yields CDR1 SGHTA and CDR2 FQGNSA. The CDR3 is 15 residues long. The germline V and J ends were trimmed by 5 bases and 4 bases, with 14 bases remaining between them. Sample: whole blood. This clonotype originated in a human donor in good health. Some clones in this sample may be carry-over from other donors' samples. The chain couples TRBV7-2 to TRBJ1-4; D possibly corresponds to TRBD1 (5 bases). In nucleotides, the CDR3 is TGTGCCAGCAGCCCCTACCGGGGGGGTAATGAAAAACTGTTTTTT. Protein sequence: CASSPYRGGNEKLFF. Supplemented by reference TRBV7-2 and TRBJ1-4, the full variable domain reads GAGVSQSPSNKVTEKGKDVELRCDPISGHTALYWYRQSLGQGLEFLIYFQGNSAPDKSGLPSDRFSAERTGGSVSTLTIQRTQQEDSAVYLCASSPYRGGNEKLFFGSGTQLSVL.